Listed below are T cell receptor beta chains from one sample, sequenced in a study of T cells in Graves' hyperthyroidism and ophthalmopathy. Each CDR3 protein gets one entry after TCRdb re-called the multiplex PCR reads with MiXCR. The profile shows fewer than 900,000 distinct CDR3 sequences, around 15% of them singletons. The sequencing sample was made of blood. Receptor source: a man aged 18 to 29 with Graves' hyperthyroidism. Both conserved end residues are part of each CDR3. Each record gives: clone size, J gene, V gene, D gene, CDR3 DNA, CDR3 protein. The D gene is left open where the match is weak. Rows give clone size only sometimes, using once, few, many, or a class for an expanded clone.

many,TRBJ2-1,TRBV2,NA,TGTGCCAGCAGCAGAAATAGCTCCTACAATGAGCAGTTCTTC,CASSRNSSYNEQFF
NA,TRBJ2-1,TRBV5-5,NA,TGTGCCAGCAGCTTGGCGGGGAATACCTACAATGAGCAGTTCTTC,CASSLAGNTYNEQFF
NA,TRBJ1-2,TRBV7-2,NA,TGTGCCAGCAGCTTAGTGAGGGGAGGCTATGGCGGCTACACCTTC,CASSLVRGGYGGYTF
many,TRBJ2-3,TRBV12-3/TRBV12-4,NA,TGTGCCACGGGGGACCGAGTTGCAGATACGCAGTATTTT,CATGDRVADTQYF
many,TRBJ2-1,TRBV12-3/TRBV12-4,TRBD2,TGTGCCAGCAGTTTGAGGAGCGGGAGAGGGTCCTACAATGAGCAGTTCTTC,CASSLRSGRGSYNEQFF
NA,TRBJ2-3,TRBV27,TRBD2,TGTGCCAGCAGTAGGACTAGCGGGATGGTTACAGATACGCAGTATTTT,CASSRTSGMVTDTQYF
few,TRBJ2-7,TRBV2,TRBD1,TGTGCCAGCAGTGCCGGGACAGGCCAAAGGAGCCCCTACGAGCAGTACTTC,CASSAGTGQRSPYEQYF
NA,TRBJ1-3,TRBV3-1,NA,TGTGCCAGCAGCCATGGCAGGGATAGAAACACCATATATTTT,CASSHGRDRNTIYF
many,TRBJ2-1,TRBV7-3,NA,TGTGCCAGCAGCTTAAGGACCGGGAGCTCCTACAATGAGCAGTTCTTC,CASSLRTGSSYNEQFF
NA,TRBJ1-1,TRBV7-9,NA,TGTGCCAGCAGCCGGTCCGGGGTAACTGAAGCTTTCTTT,CASSRSGVTEAFF
many,TRBJ1-2,TRBV30,NA,TGTGCCTGGCATAGAGACAGTGGGGTCTATGGCTACACCTTC,CAWHRDSGVYGYTF
few,TRBJ1-4,TRBV11-2,NA,TGTGCCAGCAGCGCAACGCCGGGCAGGGGACTTTTCGATGAAAAACTGTTTTTT,CASSATPGRGLFDEKLFF
NA,TRBJ2-1,TRBV5-1,NA,TGCGCCAGCAGCTTGTCGGCCCCCCTCTACAATGAGCAGTTCTTC,CASSLSAPLYNEQFF